A few counts support the clone carrying this T cell receptor beta chain. The antigen is undetermined. Germline lookup yields CDR1 SGHTA and CDR2 FQGNSA. There are 14 residues in the CDR3. V was trimmed by 4 bases and J by 7 bases, leaving 17 bases between them. This sample was included in a study of glioma-infiltrating T cells. Overall study findings and caveats: Above-expected tissue-blood divergence occurred in all gliomas, most in low-grade ones. Tissue and blood shared very few CDR3 sequences.

The iRepertoire nested amplicon-rescue multiplex PCR amplified TCR alpha and beta CDR3s from RNA. For one-step reverse transcription and amplification, 100-400 ng of tissue mRNA or PBMC total RNA was used. Each CDR3 protein gets one entry after TCRdb re-called the multiplex PCR reads with MiXCR. The data contain around 100,000 distinct CDR3 sequences, about 28% of them singletons. The rearrangement joins TRBV7-2 to TRBJ2-7; D may be TRBD1 or TRBD2 (5 bases each). The material sequenced was glioma tissue, nonneoplastic brain tissue, or PBMCs (not recorded which). The sequence came from a human donor with low-grade glioma or glioblastoma, undergoing nonglioma brain surgery, or in good health (not recorded which). The CDR3 is CASSYKPGPVEQYF. Here the CDR3 DNA reads TGTGCCAGCAGCTACAAGCCGGGACCGGTGGAGCAGTACTTC. The variable domain in full, with the rest retrieved from reference TRBV7-2 and TRBJ2-7, is GAGVSQSPSNKVTEKGKDVELRCDPISGHTALYWYRQSLGQGLEFLIYFQGNSAPDKSGLPSDRFSAERTGGSVSTLTIQRTQQEDSAVYLCASSYKPGPVEQYFGPGTRLTVT.